The source of this T cell receptor (beta chain) is a study of blood T cell repertoires in COVID-19. Sequenced by immunoSEQ multiplex PCR; TCRdb stores in-frame clones only, minus some. The sample consists of approximately 200,000 clones, roughly 80% of them appearing once. The V gene's germline CDR1 is GTSNPN and CDR2 SVGIG (reference sequence). The CDR3 loop spans 13 amino acids. The V and J ends lost 1 base and 7 bases, in that order; junction bases with no gene match: 5. The chain joins TRBV30 to TRBJ1-2, with TRBD1 matching over 8 bases. The sequence was obtained from a man aged 35 to 55 who had recovered from COVID-19. The specimen sequenced was PBMCs or T cells enriched from blood (not recorded which). CDR3 region: CAWSAQGAGGYTF. The CDR3 DNA is TGTGCCTGGAGTGCGCAGGGGGCCGGTGGCTACACCTTC.